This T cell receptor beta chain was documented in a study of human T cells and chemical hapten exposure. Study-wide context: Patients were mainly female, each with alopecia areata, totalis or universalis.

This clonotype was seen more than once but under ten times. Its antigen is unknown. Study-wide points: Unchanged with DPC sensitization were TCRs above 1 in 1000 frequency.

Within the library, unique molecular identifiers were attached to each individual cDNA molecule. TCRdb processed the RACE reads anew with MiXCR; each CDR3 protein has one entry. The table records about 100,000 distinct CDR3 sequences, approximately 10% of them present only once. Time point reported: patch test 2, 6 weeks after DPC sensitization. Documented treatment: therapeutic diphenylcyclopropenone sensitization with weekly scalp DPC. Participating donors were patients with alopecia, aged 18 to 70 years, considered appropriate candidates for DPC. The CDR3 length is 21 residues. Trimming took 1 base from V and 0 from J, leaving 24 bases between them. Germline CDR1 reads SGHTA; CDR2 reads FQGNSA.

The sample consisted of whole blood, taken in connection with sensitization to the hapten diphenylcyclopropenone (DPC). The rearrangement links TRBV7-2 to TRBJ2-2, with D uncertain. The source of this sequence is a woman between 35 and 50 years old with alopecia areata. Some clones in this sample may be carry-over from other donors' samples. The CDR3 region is CASSLVFGASSRFANTGELFF. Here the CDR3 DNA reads TGTGCCAGCAGCTTAGTTTTCGGCGCATCGAGCCGATTCGCGAACACCGGGGAGCTGTTTTTT.